This T cell receptor (beta chain) came from a study of blood T cells in healthy people across ages. Study observations and caveats: Higher naive T cell percentage went strongly together with higher TCR beta diversity.

This clonotype was counted once. What it binds is not known. With a J-beta primer mix and a sample-barcoded 5' primer, a second PCR ran roughly 6 to 12 cycles. Paired-end reads containing CDR3 totaled no fewer than 3 million for each sample. One entry per CDR3 protein, called by TCRdb with MiXCR from the 5' RACE reads. This table has 500,000 to 550,000 distinct CDR3 sequences, 24% appearing once. The same data also contributed to another study, on T cells of mothers and their children. As that study records: Three healthy Caucasian mothers, along with their six children, served as the donors. For each mother, over 10 million TCR beta CDR3 reads were obtained, and for each child, 2.5 million to 3 million.

This TCR derives from a boy aged 5-17 years in good health. What was sequenced was blood.

CDR3 DNA: TGTGCCAGCAGTTTGGAGACAGGGTTTGTTGATACGCAGTATTTT. It codes for CASSLETGFVDTQYF. This chain links TRBV12-3 or TRBV12-4 with TRBJ2-3, with 7 bases fitting TRBD1. J gave up 6 bases and V 3 bases, and 9 bases lay outside the gene matches. The CDR3 has 15 residues.